This T cell receptor (beta chain) was found in a study of cytomegalovirus exposure and HLA in healthy donors. Researchers ran the PCR with 60 Vbeta and 13 Jbeta primers. Data came from immunoSEQ multiplex PCR; TCRdb stores just in-frame clones and leaves some out. Among 150,000 to 200,000 clones listed, 60% to 80% were seen once. Germline V CDR1 and CDR2: SNHLY, FYNNEI. The CDR3 is made up of 14 amino acids. V is TRBV2 and J is TRBJ2-5; 11 bases are shared with TRBD2. The J call may be faulty, since TRBJ2-7 better matches the DNA end. Sequencing used PBMCs. The receptor comes from a man between 18 and 35 years old in good health and CMV-seropositive. The chain's CDR3 is CASKLAGDSYEQYF. The CDR3 DNA is TGTGCCAGCAAACTAGCGGGAGACTCCTACGAGCAGTACTTC.